Presented here are 21 T cell receptor beta chains from one specimen sequenced in a study of monozygotic twins with cystic fibrosis (dated by TCRdb to 2020 to 2022). Receptors were amplified or captured by the immunoSEQ multiplex PCR assay. Entries here come from immuneACCESS through TCRdb and include only in-frame sequences with V and J called. Some clones fail to appear in such tables; in the studies checked, an unresolved V gene covers under half of the shortfall, and the cause of the remainder is unknown. The table for this sample lists 25,000 to 30,000 clones; about nine tenths of them were counted only once. The ten largest clones take up 0.54% of the sample. Sequenced material: blood. Every receptor here comes from a girl aged 2 to 10 with cystic fibrosis.

This rearrangement joins TRBV30 to TRBJ1-5; D uncertain. Germline CDR1 GTSNPN, CDR2 SVGIG (reference sequence). V lost 5 bases and J lost 1, with 9 bases in between. The CDR3 consists of 13 residues. The CDR3 nucleotides read TGTGCCTGGGGAAGTAACAGCAATCAGCCCCAGCATTTT. Residues: CAWGSNSNQPQHF. Full variable domain (outside the CDR3, taken from reference TRBV30 and TRBJ1-5): SQTIHQWPATLVQPVGSPLSLECTVEGTSNPNLYWYRQAAGRGLQLLFYSVGIGQISSEVPQNLSASRPQDRQFILSSKKLLLSDSGFYLCAWGSNSNQPQHFGDGTRLSIL.

The chain's CDR3 is CASSSGQFQEETQYF. The CDR3 DNA is TGTGCCAGCAGCTCGGGACAGTTCCAAGAAGAGACCCAGTACTTC. The rearrangement uses TRBV5-6 and TRBJ2-5, with TRBD1 matching over 7 bases. Trimming removed 3 bases from V and 3 bases from J; junction bases left unmatched: 8. The germline V gene has CDR1 SGHDT and CDR2 YYEEEE. CDR3 length: 15 residues.

The gene calls are TRBV4-3 and TRBJ1-2; D gene uncertain. Per the germline V gene, CDR1 is LGHNA and CDR2 is YSLEER. This CDR3 comprises 16 residues. V was clipped by 0 bases and J by 8 bases, with 19 bases between them. In DNA, the CDR3 is TGCGCCAGCAGCCAAGAGACCACCGGGCCATTAGGCGGCTACACCTTC. Translated: CASSQETTGPLGGYTF.

The rearrangement links TRBV18 to TRBJ1-2; tentative D call: TRBD1 (5 bases). The CDR3 runs 15 residues. Trimming cost V 4 bases and J 4 bases, with 16 bases left between them. The germline V gene has CDR1 KGHSH and CDR2 LQKENI. Written as DNA, the CDR3 is TGTGCCAGCTCACGAGCTGAGGGGTCATTCTATGGCTACACCTTC. Translating it yields CASSRAEGSFYGYTF. The full variable domain, with the rest looked up from reference TRBV18 and TRBJ1-2, is NAGVMQNPRHLVRRRGQEARLRCSPMKGHSHVYWYRQLPEEGLKFMVYLQKENIIDESGMPKERFSAEFPKEGPSILRIQQVVRGDSAAYFCASSRAEGSFYGYTFGSGTRLTVV.

The chain links TRBV4-2 to TRBJ2-5, with D maybe TRBD1 (6 bases). CDR3 length equals 14 residues. The germline CDR1 and CDR2 sequences are LGHNA and YNFKEQ. Trimming left V 0 bases short and J 3 bases short, with 8 bases between. In DNA form, the CDR3 reads TGTGCCAGCAGCCAAGAGAGGGGGAAAGAGACCCAGTACTTC. Its translation is CASSQERGKETQYF.

J is TRBJ1-5 and V is TRBV6-1; the D gene is possibly TRBD1 (5 bases). V lost 1 base and J 4 bases, leaving 14 bases between the germline ends. The germline V gene has CDR1 MNHNS and CDR2 SASEGT. CDR3 length equals 16 residues. CDR3 nucleotide sequence: TGTGCCAGCAGTGAAGGGACGCAGGGAGTGAATCAGCCCCAGCATTTT. This sequence encodes CASSEGTQGVNQPQHF.

This chain uses TRBV27 with TRBJ1-5; 10 bases agree with TRBD1. The CDR3 contains 16 residues. Trimming cost V 0 bases and J 7 bases; bases outside gene matches: 6. Germline assignment: CDR1 MNHEY and CDR2 SMNVEV (reference sequence). The CDR3 sequence is CASSLSRQGATQPQHF. In nucleotides, the CDR3 is TGTGCCAGCAGTTTATCGCGACAGGGGGCGACGCAGCCCCAGCATTTT.

The V and J genes are TRBV7-2 and TRBJ2-5; perhaps TRBD2 as D (6 bases). Trimming took 1 base from V and 5 from J, leaving 11 bases between them. This CDR3 has 14 amino acids. Germline V CDR1 and CDR2: SGHTA, FQGNSA. As DNA, the CDR3 is TGTGCCAGCAGCTTAGGCGGGATGGGGGAGACCCAGTACTTC. It is translated as CASSLGGMGETQYF.

This rearrangement joins TRBV4-1 to TRBJ2-7, with TRBD2 matching 7 bases. CDR1 is MGHRA, CDR2 YSYEKL, per germline. With 6 bases clipped from V and 3 bases from J, the junction kept 11 bases outside the gene matches. The CDR3 has 15 amino acids. CDR3 bases: TGCGCCAGCAGGAGGACTCTAGCGGAACTCTACGAGCAGTACTTC. Translating it yields CASRRTLAELYEQYF.

The gene calls are TRBV10-1 and TRBJ2-7, with D unresolved. Per germline, CDR1 WNHNN and CDR2 SYGVQD (reference sequence). CDR3 length equals 15 residues. V was pared by 8 bases and J by 4 bases, with 21 bases between. CDR3 residues: CASDLENGAKYEQYF. CDR3 sequence (DNA): TGCGCCAGCGACTTAGAGAATGGAGCGAAGTACGAGCAGTACTTC.

This clone was picked up one time. This sequence joins TRBV9 and TRBJ1-6; D uncertain. Germline CDR1 reads SGDLS; CDR2 reads YYNGEE. With 3 bases removed from V and 0 bases from J, the gap between germline ends came to 10 bases. This CDR3 is 16 amino acids long. The CDR3 loop is CASSGEWSSYNSPLHF. CDR3 DNA: TGTGCCAGCAGCGGAGAGTGGAGCTCCTATAATTCACCCCTCCACTTT.

This chain uses TRBV6-6 with TRBJ1-1; D is perhaps TRBD1 (6 bases). Germline CDR1 and CDR2: MNHNY and SVGAGI (reference sequence). The CDR3 runs 16 residues. Trimming removed 4 bases from V and 2 bases from J, with 17 bases in between. For the CDR3, the DNA is TGTGCCAGCAGTTCCTCCGGGGGGGGACATAACACTGAAGCTTTCTTT. Protein sequence: CASSSSGGGHNTEAFF.

This clone has only one observation. This chain connects TRBV13 to TRBJ1-1; 7 nucleotides align to TRBD1. The V segment lost 0 bases and the J segment 5 bases; nucleotides outside the gene matches: 3. The CDR3 consists of 14 residues. The germline gives CDR1 PRHDT, CDR2 FYEKMQ (reference sequence). CDR3 residues: CASSLGGGWTEAFF. The CDR3 DNA is TGTGCCAGCAGCTTAGGAGGGGGCTGGACTGAAGCTTTCTTT.

The chain has TRBV30 and TRBJ1-2; D is unclear. This CDR3 is built from 14 residues. Trimming shortened V by 0 bases and J by 2 bases, and 10 bases separated the two germline ends. Germline V lookup: CDR1 GTSNPN, CDR2 SVGIG (reference sequence). The CDR3 is CAWSVTGRNYGYTF. CDR3 coding DNA: TGTGCCTGGAGTGTAACGGGGAGGAACTATGGCTACACCTTC.

V usage is TRBV6-5 and J usage is TRBJ1-4; the D gene is possibly TRBD1 (6 bases). Trimming removed 5 bases at V and 7 bases at J, with 17 bases between. Germline V gives CDR1 MNHEY, CDR2 SVGAGI. CDR3 length equals 15 residues. CDR3 sequence reads: CASSPTGYSGEKLFF. The CDR3 bases are TGTGCCAGCAGTCCTACAGGGTACAGCGGTGAAAAACTGTTTTTT.

The rearrangement joins TRBV7-2 to TRBJ2-7; D gene uncertain. Trimming took 2 bases from V and 2 from J, leaving 10 bases between them. CDR3 length: 14 residues. Germline V lookup: CDR1 SGHTA, CDR2 FQGNSA. CDR3 residues: CASSLIGNPYEQYF. In DNA form, the CDR3 reads TGTGCCAGCAGCTTAATAGGGAACCCCTACGAGCAGTACTTC.

The genes are TRBV4-1 and TRBJ2-5; the D is unclear. The J call may be wrong; the DNA end is better matched by TRBJ2-7. This CDR3 contains 14 residues. The germline V gene encodes CDR1 MGHRA and CDR2 YSYEKL. The CDR3 is CASSQVLQSYEQYF. The CDR3 region has the DNA TGCGCCAGCAGCCAAGTTTTACAGTCCTACGAGCAGTACTTC.

This sequence joins TRBV6-5 and TRBJ2-7; TRBD1 aligns across 7 bases. The CDR3 sequence is 15 residues long. The V segment lost 6 bases and the J segment 1 base; nucleotides outside the gene matches: 9. Germline values: CDR1 MNHEY, CDR2 SVGAGI. CDR3 in amino acids: CASSTGTAVSYEQYF. The CDR3, as DNA: TGTGCCAGCAGCACCGGGACAGCGGTTTCCTACGAGCAGTACTTC.

In its sample, this clone was seen once. The V call is TRBV6-4, the J call TRBJ2-3; 8 bases agree with TRBD1. CDR1 is MRHNA and CDR2 is SNTAGT in the germline V gene. V lost 0 bases and J lost 4; bases outside the gene matches: 9. The CDR3 is made up of 17 amino acids. The CDR3 DNA is TGTGCCAGCAGTGACTCAGGACAGGGAGAGGGGCCAGATACGCAGTATTTT. This sequence encodes CASSDSGQGEGPDTQYF.

This rearrangement joins TRBV29-1 to TRBJ1-4, with a weak D call TRBD1 (5 bases). Germline lookup yields CDR1 SQVTM and CDR2 ANQGSEA. The CDR3 sequence is 14 residues long. V was cut by 4 bases and J by 0 bases, with 9 bases left in between. The CDR3 nucleotides are TGCAGCGTTGTGTGGGGGTCAACTAATGAAAAACTGTTTTTT. It yields the protein CSVVWGSTNEKLFF. Combining the CDR3 with reference TRBV29-1 and TRBJ1-4 gives the whole variable domain SAVISQKPSRDICQRGTSLTIQCQVDSQVTMMFWYRQQPGQSLTLIATANQGSEATYESGFVIDKFPISRPNLTFSTLTVSNMSPEDSSIYLCSVVWGSTNEKLFFGSGTQLSVL.

The rearrangement links TRBV28 to TRBJ1-6; 9 bases fit TRBD1. The germline V gene encodes CDR1 MDHEN and CDR2 SYDVKM. V lost 6 bases, J lost 10 bases, and 10 bases stayed unmatched. The CDR3 runs 15 residues. CDR3 loop: CASRASGTGISPLHF. The CDR3 region has the DNA TGTGCCAGCAGAGCGTCGGGGACAGGGATCTCACCCCTCCACTTT.